The 23 T cell receptor beta chains given below trace back to one sample, sequenced in a study of blood T cell repertoires in COVID-19. Measured with immunoSEQ multiplex PCR; TCRdb has only the in-frame clones, and not every one. The sample has 150,000 to 200,000 clones; 77% are singletons. Sequencing was carried out using peripheral blood. These receptors were obtained from a man aged 65-85 years with acute or convalescent COVID-19.

The chain is built from TRBV6-2 or TRBV6-3 and TRBJ1-4, with D tentatively TRBD1 (6 bases). Germline CDR1 reads MNHEY; CDR2 reads SVGEGT. The CDR3 totals 14 residues. Between the trimmed V and J ends, which lost 2 bases and 2 bases, there was a span of 6 bases. The CDR3 is CASSYRGTNEKLFF. The CDR3, as DNA: TGTGCCAGCAGTTACAGGGGGACTAATGAAAAACTGTTTTTT.

V and J are TRBV11-3 and TRBJ2-7; D not certain. CDR1 SGHNT and CDR2 YENEEA come from the germline V gene. Trimming removed 4 bases from V and 3 bases from J, with 7 bases in between. The CDR3 runs to 12 residues. The CDR3 spells CASSYRDYEQYF. In nucleotides, the CDR3 is TGTGCCAGCAGCTACAGAGACTACGAGCAGTACTTC.

This chain uses TRBV28 with TRBJ1-1; D gene ambiguous. Germline values: CDR1 MDHEN, CDR2 SYDVKM. V was shortened by 4 bases and J by 0 bases, with 15 bases between the two germline ends. The CDR3 has 16 amino acids. CDR3 in amino acids: CASSSTRVFMNTEAFF. The CDR3 DNA sequence: TGTGCCAGCAGTTCTACCCGGGTCTTCATGAACACTGAAGCTTTCTTT.

The J gene is TRBJ1-1, the V gene TRBV6-5; 7 nucleotides agree with TRBD1. Germline values: CDR1 MNHEY, CDR2 SVGAGI. The CDR3 sequence is 14 residues long. V lost 8 bases, J lost 1 base, and 7 bases stayed unmatched. Here the CDR3 DNA reads TGTGCCAGCCGGAAGAACAGGGGGAACACTGAAGCTTTCTTT. It translates to CASRKNRGNTEAFF.

Only a few counts were recorded for this clone. CDR3 sequence reads: CASSLTPTVNTEAFF. CDR3 sequence (DNA): TGCGCCAGCAGCTTGACGCCGACAGTGAACACTGAAGCTTTCTTT. This chain joins TRBV5-1 and TRBJ1-1, with D perhaps matching TRBD1 (5 bases). The CDR3 runs to 15 residues. Trimming left V 1 base short and J 0 bases short, with 10 bases between. CDR1 SGHRS and CDR2 YFSETQ come from the germline V gene.

The V gene is TRBV4-1, the J gene TRBJ2-1; D is unresolved. Germline V gene lookup returns CDR1 MGHRA and CDR2 YSYEKL. Trimming stripped 4 bases from V and 6 bases from J, with 16 bases between. The CDR3 consists of 15 residues. CDR3 coding DNA: TGCGCCAGCAGCCCCCAGACCCAACCGGGCAATGAGCAGTTCTTC. As protein: CASSPQTQPGNEQFF.

V usage is TRBV25-1 and J usage is TRBJ1-2, with D possibly being TRBD1 (5 bases). The germline gives CDR1 MGHDK, CDR2 SYGVNS. There are 15 residues in the CDR3. The V gene lost 3 bases and the J gene lost 3 bases, with 14 bases spanning the gap. The DNA for the CDR3 is TGTGCCAGCAGTGAGCCAGGGCGGGGGGACTATGGCTACACCTTC. Translating it yields CASSEPGRGDYGYTF.

The chain couples TRBV11-2 to TRBJ2-5, with a weak D call TRBD2 (7 bases). The CDR3 totals 18 residues. Germline loops: CDR1 SGHAT, CDR2 FQNNGV. Trimming pared 1 base from V and 1 base from J, leaving 19 bases between. The CDR3, as DNA: TGTGCCAGCAGCTTAGGGGCAAGAGGGGGGGTATTCCAAGAGACCCAGTACTTC. It codes for CASSLGARGGVFQETQYF. Full variable domain (rest looked up from reference TRBV11-2 and TRBJ2-5): EAGVAQSPRYKIIEKRQSVAFWCNPISGHATLYWYQQILGQGPKLLIQFQNNGVVDDSQLPKDRFSAERLKGVDSTLKIQPAKLEDSAVYLCASSLGARGGVFQETQYFGPGTRLLVL.

This clone came up a few times. The genes are TRBV6-2 or TRBV6-3 and TRBJ2-7; 8 bases are a match to TRBD2. The CDR3 is made up of 16 amino acids. Germline V gene lookup returns CDR1 MNHEY and CDR2 SVGEGT. With 6 bases clipped from V and 5 bases from J, the junction kept 15 bases outside the gene matches. The CDR3 spells CASSPQASGSFNEQYF. In nucleotides, the CDR3 is TGTGCCAGCAGCCCTCAGGCTAGCGGGTCTTTCAACGAGCAGTACTTC.

The chain uses TRBV6-2 or TRBV6-3 and TRBJ2-2, with 9 bases fitting TRBD1. CDR1 and CDR2 (germline): MNHEY, SVGEGT. Trimming at V came to 6 bases and at J to 4 bases, leaving 6 bases not matched to a gene. The length of the CDR3 is 15 residues. CDR3 protein: CASSRDRVTTGELFF. Here the CDR3 DNA reads TGTGCCAGCAGCCGGGACAGGGTGACCACCGGGGAGCTGTTTTTT.

This sequence joins TRBV11-3 and TRBJ2-7; the match to TRBD1 covers 9 bases. V was clipped by 1 base and J by 3 bases; unmatched bases: 4. Germline V gene data show CDR1 as SGHNT and CDR2 as YENEEA. The length of the CDR3 is 15 residues. The CDR3 DNA follows: TGTGCCAGCAGCTTAGCCTGGGACAGGGTCTACGAGCAGTACTTC. Translating gives CASSLAWDRVYEQYF.

The CDR3 reads CASSLMLAGGVNEQFF. CDR3 nucleotide sequence: TGTGCCAGCAGCTTGATGTTAGCGGGAGGGGTGAATGAGCAGTTCTTC. The chain has TRBV5-4 and TRBJ2-1, with TRBD2 identical over 11 bases. The CDR3 has 16 amino acids. CDR1 is SGHNT and CDR2 is YYREEE in the germline V gene (reference sequence). With 1 base clipped from V and 7 bases from J, the junction kept 7 bases outside the gene matches.

This sequence joins TRBV2 and TRBJ1-5; D may be TRBD1 (6 bases). Per the germline V gene, CDR1 is SNHLY and CDR2 is FYNNEI. This CDR3 comprises 13 residues. Trimming took off 4 bases at V and 5 bases at J, with 9 bases between the two ends. DNA of the CDR3: TGTGCCAGCAGTGCGACAGGCGATCAGCCCCAGCATTTT. It codes for CASSATGDQPQHF.

This chain connects TRBV19 to TRBJ1-5, with 9 bases that match TRBD1. The CDR3 contains 13 residues. The germline V gene has CDR1 LNHDA and CDR2 SQIVND (reference sequence). Losses at the gene ends were 6 bases for V and 7 bases for J; bases not matched to a gene: 4. In nucleotides, the CDR3 is TGTGCCAGTAGGCGGACAGGGGCCCAGCCCCAGCATTTT. Translated, it gives CASRRTGAQPQHF.

The chain couples TRBV18 to TRBJ2-1; 10 bases are shared with TRBD1. Unmatched junction bases numbered 7, after V lost 2 bases and J lost 6 bases. This CDR3 comprises 16 residues. The germline gives CDR1 KGHSH, CDR2 LQKENI. DNA for the CDR3: TGTGCCAGCTCACCAACTTTGGGGACAGGGGCCAATGAGCAGTTCTTC. This gives the protein CASSPTLGTGANEQFF.

The chain links TRBV5-1 to TRBJ1-2, with TRBD1 matching 10 bases. Germline-derived CDR1 and CDR2 are SGHRS and YFSETQ. CDR3 length: 13 amino acids. V dropped 4 bases and J dropped 14; count of bases not matched to a gene: 11. The DNA for the CDR3 is TGCGCCAGCAGCCTCGCGGCGGACAGGGGGTGGACCTTC. Protein sequence: CASSLAADRGWTF.

The chain couples TRBV29-1 to TRBJ1-2, with D perhaps matching TRBD1 (5 bases). Trimming cost V 6 bases and J 8 bases, with 16 bases left between them. There are 12 residues in the CDR3. Per germline, CDR1 SQVTM and CDR2 ANQGSEA. The CDR3 nucleotides read TGCAGCGTCGAGACAGACATGGACGGCTACACCTTC. It specifies CSVETDMDGYTF.

V and J are TRBV6-2 or TRBV6-3 and TRBJ2-5; 7 bases map to TRBD2. Germline V gives CDR1 MNHEY, CDR2 SVGEGT. V lost 6 bases, J lost 7 bases, and 5 bases stayed unmatched. CDR3 length: 12 amino acids. The CDR3 sequence is CASSSGGRTQYF. The CDR3 nucleotides are TGTGCCAGCAGCTCGGGCGGGAGGACCCAGTACTTC.

The CDR3 DNA sequence: TGTGCCACCAGTGCTCCCTCAGGGGGCTCAGATACGCAGTATTTT. It translates to CATSAPSGGSDTQYF. The V and J genes are TRBV24-1 and TRBJ2-3, with 8 bases lining up with TRBD1. Germline CDR1 KGHDR, CDR2 SFDVKD. V lost 5 bases and J lost 4; bases outside the gene matches: 7. The CDR3 length is 15 residues.

The chain is built from TRBV29-1 and TRBJ1-1, with unresolved D. V was clipped by 6 bases and J by 1 base, with 9 bases between them. Germline CDR1 and CDR2: SQVTM and ANQGSEA. The CDR3 sequence is 12 residues long. The CDR3 coding sequence is TGCAGCGTAGATGACAAGAACACTGAAGCTTTCTTT. It encodes CSVDDKNTEAFF.

The rearrangement joins TRBV6-5 to TRBJ2-7; 8 nucleotides align to TRBD1. The CDR3 extends over 13 amino acids. V lost 6 bases, J lost 6 bases, and 7 bases stayed unmatched. Looked up from germline, CDR1 is MNHEY and CDR2 is SVGAGI. The CDR3 loop reads CASSPGQVFEQYF. DNA for the CDR3: TGTGCCAGCAGCCCGGGACAGGTCTTCGAGCAGTACTTC.

This clone was detected many times. The gene calls are TRBV9 and TRBJ2-7, with TRBD1 matching 12 bases. Germline V CDR1 and CDR2: SGDLS, YYNGEE. The CDR3 runs 18 residues. J gave up 3 bases and V 3 bases, and 13 bases lay outside the gene matches. The CDR3 spells CASSDHRDRGPGIYEQYF. For the CDR3, the DNA is TGTGCCAGCAGCGACCACCGGGACAGGGGGCCCGGGATCTACGAGCAGTACTTC.

The chain links TRBV24-1 to TRBJ2-3, with a tentative D call TRBD2 (5 bases). V was clipped by 3 bases and J by 3 bases, with 9 bases between them. This CDR3 region has 14 residues. Looked up from germline, CDR1 is KGHDR and CDR2 is SFDVKD. CDR3 in amino acids: CATSDPRVTDTQYF. The CDR3 DNA reads TGTGCCACCAGTGATCCGAGGGTTACAGATACGCAGTATTTT.